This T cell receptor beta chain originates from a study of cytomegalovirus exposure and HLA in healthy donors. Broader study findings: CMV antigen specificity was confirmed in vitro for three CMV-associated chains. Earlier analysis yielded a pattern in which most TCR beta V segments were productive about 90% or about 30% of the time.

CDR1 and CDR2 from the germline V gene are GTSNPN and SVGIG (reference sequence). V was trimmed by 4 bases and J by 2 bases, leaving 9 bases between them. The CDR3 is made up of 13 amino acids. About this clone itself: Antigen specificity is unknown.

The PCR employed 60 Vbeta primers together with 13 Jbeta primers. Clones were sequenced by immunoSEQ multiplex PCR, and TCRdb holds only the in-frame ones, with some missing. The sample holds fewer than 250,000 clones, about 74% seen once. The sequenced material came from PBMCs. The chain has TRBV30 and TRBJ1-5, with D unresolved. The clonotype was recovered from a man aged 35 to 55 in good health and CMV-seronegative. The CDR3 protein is CAWKDEGNQPQHF. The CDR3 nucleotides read TGTGCCTGGAAAGATGAGGGCAATCAGCCCCAGCATTTT.